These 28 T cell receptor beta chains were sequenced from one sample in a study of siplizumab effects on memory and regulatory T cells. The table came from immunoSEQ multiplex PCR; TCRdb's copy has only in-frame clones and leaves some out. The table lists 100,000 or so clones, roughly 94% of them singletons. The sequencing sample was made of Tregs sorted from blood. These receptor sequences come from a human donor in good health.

The CDR3 region is CASSLGAGGYEQYF. In DNA form, the CDR3 reads TGTGCCAGTAGCCTCGGGGCAGGGGGCTACGAGCAGTACTTC. The genes are TRBV19 and TRBJ2-7; TRBD1 aligns across 7 bases. The germline gives CDR1 LNHDA, CDR2 SQIVND (reference sequence). The CDR3 extends over 14 amino acids. J lost 3 bases, V lost 6 bases, and 8 bases had no gene match.

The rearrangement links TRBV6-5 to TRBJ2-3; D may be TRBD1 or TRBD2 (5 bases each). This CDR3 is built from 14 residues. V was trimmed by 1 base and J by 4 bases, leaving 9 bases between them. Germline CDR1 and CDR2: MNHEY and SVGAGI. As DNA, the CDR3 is TGTGCCAGCAGTTACTTTCGGGGCGCAGATACGCAGTATTTT. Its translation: CASSYFRGADTQYF.

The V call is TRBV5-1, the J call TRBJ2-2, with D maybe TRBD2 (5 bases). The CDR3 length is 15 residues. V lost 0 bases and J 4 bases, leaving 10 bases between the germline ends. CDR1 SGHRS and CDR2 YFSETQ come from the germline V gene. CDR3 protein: CASSLVLAGTGELFF. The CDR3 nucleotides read TGCGCCAGCAGCTTGGTATTGGCGGGCACCGGGGAGCTGTTTTTT.

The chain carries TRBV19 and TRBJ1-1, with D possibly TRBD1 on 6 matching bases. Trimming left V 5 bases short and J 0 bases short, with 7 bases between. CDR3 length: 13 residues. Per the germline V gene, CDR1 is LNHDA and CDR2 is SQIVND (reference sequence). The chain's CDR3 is CASSQGMNTEAFF. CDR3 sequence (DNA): TGTGCCAGTAGTCAGGGGATGAACACTGAAGCTTTCTTT.

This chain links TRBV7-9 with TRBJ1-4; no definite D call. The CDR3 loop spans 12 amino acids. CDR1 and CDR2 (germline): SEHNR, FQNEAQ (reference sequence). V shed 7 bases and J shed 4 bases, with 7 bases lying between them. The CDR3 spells CASTGGNEKLFF. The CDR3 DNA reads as TGTGCCAGCACGGGAGGTAATGAAAAACTGTTTTTT.

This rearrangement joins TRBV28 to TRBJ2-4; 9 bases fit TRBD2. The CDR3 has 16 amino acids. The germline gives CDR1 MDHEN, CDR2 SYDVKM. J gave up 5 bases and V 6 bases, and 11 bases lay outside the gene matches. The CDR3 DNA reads TGTGCCAGCAGGACAATTAGCGGGAGCGGGCAAAACATTCAGTACTTC. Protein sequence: CASRTISGSGQNIQYF.

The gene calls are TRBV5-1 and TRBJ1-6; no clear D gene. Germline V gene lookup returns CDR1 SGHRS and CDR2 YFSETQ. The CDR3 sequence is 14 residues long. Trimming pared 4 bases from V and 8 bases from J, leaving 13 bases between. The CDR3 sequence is CASSHSETDSPLHF. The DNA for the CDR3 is TGCGCCAGCAGCCACAGCGAAACAGATTCACCCCTCCACTTT.

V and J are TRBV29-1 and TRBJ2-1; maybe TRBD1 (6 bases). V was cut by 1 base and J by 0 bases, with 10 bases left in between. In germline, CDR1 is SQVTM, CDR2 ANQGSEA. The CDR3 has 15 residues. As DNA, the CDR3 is TGCAGCGTTGAAGGGACAGAGAGCTCCTACAATGAGCAGTTCTTC. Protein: CSVEGTESSYNEQFF.

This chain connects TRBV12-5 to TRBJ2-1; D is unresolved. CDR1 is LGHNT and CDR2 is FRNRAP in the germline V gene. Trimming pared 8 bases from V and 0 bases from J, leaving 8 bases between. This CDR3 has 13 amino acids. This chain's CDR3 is CASPVSSYNEQFF. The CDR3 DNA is TGTGCTAGTCCGGTGAGCTCCTACAATGAGCAGTTCTTC.

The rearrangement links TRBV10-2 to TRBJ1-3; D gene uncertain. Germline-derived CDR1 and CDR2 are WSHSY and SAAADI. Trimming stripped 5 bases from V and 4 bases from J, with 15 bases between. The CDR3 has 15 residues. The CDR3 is CASSFGAESGNTIYF. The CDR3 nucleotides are TGCGCCAGCAGTTTCGGTGCGGAGTCAGGAAACACCATATATTTT.

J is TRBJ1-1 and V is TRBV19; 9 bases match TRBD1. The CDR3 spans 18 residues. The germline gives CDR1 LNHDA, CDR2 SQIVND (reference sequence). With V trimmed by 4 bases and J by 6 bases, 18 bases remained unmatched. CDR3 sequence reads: CASSTTILTGGQVAEAFF. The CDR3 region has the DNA TGTGCCAGTAGTACAACTATCTTGACAGGGGGTCAGGTCGCTGAAGCTTTCTTT.

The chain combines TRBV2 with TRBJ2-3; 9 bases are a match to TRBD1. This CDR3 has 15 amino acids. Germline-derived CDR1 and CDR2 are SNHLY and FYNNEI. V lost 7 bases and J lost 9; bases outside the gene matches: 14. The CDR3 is CASTPGQGLMETQYF. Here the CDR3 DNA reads TGTGCCAGCACCCCGGGACAGGGTTTGATGGAGACGCAGTATTTT.

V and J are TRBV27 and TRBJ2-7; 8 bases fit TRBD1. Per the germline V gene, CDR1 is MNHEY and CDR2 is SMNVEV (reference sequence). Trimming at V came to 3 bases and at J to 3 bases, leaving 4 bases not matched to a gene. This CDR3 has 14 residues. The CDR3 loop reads CASSFWTGSYEQYF. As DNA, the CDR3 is TGTGCCAGCAGTTTCTGGACAGGGAGCTACGAGCAGTACTTC.

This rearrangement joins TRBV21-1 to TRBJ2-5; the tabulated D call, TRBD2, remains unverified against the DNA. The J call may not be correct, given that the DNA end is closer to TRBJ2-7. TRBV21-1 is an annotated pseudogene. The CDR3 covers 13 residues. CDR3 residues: CASSNFGSYEQYF. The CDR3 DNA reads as TGTGCCAGCAGCAATTTCGGTAGCTACGAGCAGTACTTC.

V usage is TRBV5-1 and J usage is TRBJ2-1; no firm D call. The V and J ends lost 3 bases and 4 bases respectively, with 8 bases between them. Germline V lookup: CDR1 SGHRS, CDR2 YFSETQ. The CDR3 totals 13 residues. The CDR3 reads CASSSYSYNEQFF. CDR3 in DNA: TGCGCCAGCAGCTCATACAGTTACAATGAGCAGTTCTTC.

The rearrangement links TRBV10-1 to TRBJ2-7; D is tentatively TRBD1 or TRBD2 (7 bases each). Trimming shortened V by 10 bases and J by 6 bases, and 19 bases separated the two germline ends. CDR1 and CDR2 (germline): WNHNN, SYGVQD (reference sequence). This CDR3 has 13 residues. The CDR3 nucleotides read TGCGCCACGGGGGGCAGGGGGATCGGCGAGCAGTACTTC. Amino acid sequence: CATGGRGIGEQYF.

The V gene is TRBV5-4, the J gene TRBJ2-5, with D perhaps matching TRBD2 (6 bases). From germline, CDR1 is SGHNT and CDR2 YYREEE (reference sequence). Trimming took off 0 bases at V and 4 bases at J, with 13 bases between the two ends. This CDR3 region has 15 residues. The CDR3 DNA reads TGTGCCAGCAGCTTGGGTTCCCGGGGGAGAGAGACCCAGTACTTC. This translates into CASSLGSRGRETQYF.

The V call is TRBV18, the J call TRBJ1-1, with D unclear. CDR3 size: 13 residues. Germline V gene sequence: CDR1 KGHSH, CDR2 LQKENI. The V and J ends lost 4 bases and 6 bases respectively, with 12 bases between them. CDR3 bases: TGTGCCAGCTCACTACCTAATGGGGCTGAAGCTTTCTTT. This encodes CASSLPNGAEAFF.

CDR3 sequence: CASSMALLTSGSGHEQFF. The CDR3 nucleotides read TGTGCCAGTAGTATGGCCCTCCTGACTAGCGGGAGTGGACATGAGCAGTTCTTC. The genes are TRBV19 and TRBJ2-1, with TRBD2 matching 12 bases. The germline V gene encodes CDR1 LNHDA and CDR2 SQIVND (reference sequence). The CDR3 extends over 18 amino acids. Trimming removed 3 bases from V and 8 bases from J; junction bases left unmatched: 14.

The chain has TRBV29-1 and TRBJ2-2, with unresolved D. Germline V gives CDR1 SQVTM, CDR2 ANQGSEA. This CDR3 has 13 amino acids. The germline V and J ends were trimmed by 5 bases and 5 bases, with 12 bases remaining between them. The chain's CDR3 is CSVTVEWTGELFF. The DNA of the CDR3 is TGCAGCGTTACCGTGGAGTGGACCGGGGAGCTGTTTTTT.

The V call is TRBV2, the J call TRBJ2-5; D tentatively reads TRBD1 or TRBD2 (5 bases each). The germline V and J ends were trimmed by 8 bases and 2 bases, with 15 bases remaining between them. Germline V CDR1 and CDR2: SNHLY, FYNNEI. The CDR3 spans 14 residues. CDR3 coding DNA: TGTGCCAGCCACGGGGCTAGGGTTCAAGAGACCCAGTACTTC. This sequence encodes CASHGARVQETQYF.

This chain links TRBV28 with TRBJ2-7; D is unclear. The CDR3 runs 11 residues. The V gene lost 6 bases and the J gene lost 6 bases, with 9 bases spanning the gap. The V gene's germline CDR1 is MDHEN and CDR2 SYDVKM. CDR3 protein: CASRIVSEQYF. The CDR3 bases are TGTGCCAGCAGAATCGTAAGCGAGCAGTACTTC.

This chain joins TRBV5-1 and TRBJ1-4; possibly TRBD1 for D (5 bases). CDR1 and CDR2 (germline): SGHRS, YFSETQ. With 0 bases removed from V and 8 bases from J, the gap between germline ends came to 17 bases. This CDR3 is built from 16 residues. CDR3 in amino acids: CASSLGHTGGYEKLFF. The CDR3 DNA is TGCGCCAGCAGCTTGGGACACACAGGAGGATACGAAAAACTGTTTTTT. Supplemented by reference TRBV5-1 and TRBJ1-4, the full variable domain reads KAGVTQTPRYLIKTRGQQVTLSCSPISGHRSVSWYQQTPGQGLQFLFEYFSETQRNKGNFPGRFSGRQFSNSRSEMNVSTLELGDSALYLCASSLGHTGGYEKLFFGSGTQLSVL.

CDR3 region: CASSLEGQGGYGYTF. In DNA form, the CDR3 reads TGCGCCAGCAGCTTGGAGGGACAGGGCGGGTATGGCTACACCTTC. The rearrangement uses TRBV5-1 and TRBJ1-2; 9 bases map to TRBD1. Germline CDR1 is SGHRS and CDR2 is YFSETQ. This CDR3 comprises 15 residues. V trimming: 0 bases; J trimming: 5 bases; junction bases outside the gene matches: 5. Using reference TRBV5-1 and TRBJ1-2 for the parts outside the CDR3, the full variable domain is KAGVTQTPRYLIKTRGQQVTLSCSPISGHRSVSWYQQTPGQGLQFLFEYFSETQRNKGNFPGRFSGRQFSNSRSEMNVSTLELGDSALYLCASSLEGQGGYGYTFGSGTRLTVV.

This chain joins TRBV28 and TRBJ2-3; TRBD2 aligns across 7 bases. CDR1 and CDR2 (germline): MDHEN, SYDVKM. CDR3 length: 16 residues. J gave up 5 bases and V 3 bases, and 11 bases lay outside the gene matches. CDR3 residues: CASSLGRAALGDTQYF. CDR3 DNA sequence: TGTGCCAGCAGTTTGGGGAGGGCCGCCTTGGGAGATACGCAGTATTTT.

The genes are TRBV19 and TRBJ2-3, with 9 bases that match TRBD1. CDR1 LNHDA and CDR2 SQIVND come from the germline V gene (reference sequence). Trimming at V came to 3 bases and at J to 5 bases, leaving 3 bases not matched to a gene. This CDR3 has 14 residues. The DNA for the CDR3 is TGTGCCAGTAGTATCGGACAGGGGATAGATACGCAGTATTTT. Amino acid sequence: CASSIGQGIDTQYF.

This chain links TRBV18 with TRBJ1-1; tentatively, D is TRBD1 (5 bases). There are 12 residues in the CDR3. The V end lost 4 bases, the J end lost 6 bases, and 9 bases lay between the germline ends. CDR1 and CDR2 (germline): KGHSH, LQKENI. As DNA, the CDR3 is TGTGCCAGCTCACACGGGGGAGCTGAAGCTTTCTTT. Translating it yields CASSHGGAEAFF.

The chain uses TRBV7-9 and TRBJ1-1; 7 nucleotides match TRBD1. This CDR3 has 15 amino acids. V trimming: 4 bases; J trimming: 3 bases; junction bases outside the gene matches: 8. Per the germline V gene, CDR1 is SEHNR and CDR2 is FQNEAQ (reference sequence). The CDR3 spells CASSSRRTGDTEAFF. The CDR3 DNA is TGTGCCAGCAGCTCCCGCAGGACAGGCGACACTGAAGCTTTCTTT.